This paragraph reports one T cell receptor (beta chain). Trimming pared 6 bases from V and 4 bases from J, leaving 13 bases between. The CDR3 consists of 13 residues. Looked up from germline, CDR1 is SGHRS and CDR2 is YFSETQ. In the original processing: Reference gene primer amplification in the assay estimated nucleated cell counts. Repertoires were generated with immunoSEQ multiplex PCR, while TCRdb's copy carries only in-frame clones and drops some. V and J calls plus clone size are reproduced from that table; the DNA served to infer D and trimming. The sample records roughly 97,000 clones, roughly 80% being singletons. The sample is drawn from a study of blood T cell repertoires in COVID-19.

The receptor was isolated from a man aged 55 to 69 with acute or convalescent COVID-19. The chain has TRBV5-1 and TRBJ1-2, with D unresolved. Material: peripheral blood. CDR3 nucleotides: TGCGCCAGCACGACGACGGCGGGCTATGGCTACACCTTC. It is translated as CASTTTAGYGYTF.